This T cell receptor (beta chain) was retrieved from a study of T cell responses to AZD1222 COVID-19 vaccine. This CDR3 is built from 13 residues. The germline V gene encodes CDR1 GTSNPN and CDR2 SVGIG (reference sequence). Worth noting for this clone: What it recognizes is unknown. One end of the junction is discordant with germline, which a read error may explain.

Generated by immunoSEQ multiplex PCR, the TCRdb table keeps only in-frame clones and is missing some. The sample consists of roughly 110,000 clones, 80% to 95% of them appearing once. Findings of the study overall: Distributed over spike, vaccine-associated CD4 TCRs predominated at 160-218 and 743-854. Unmutated variant regions are reportedly the target of nearly half of TCRs that are spike-specific. Sampling that yielded the repertoires occurred only after the peak T cell response.

This TCR was sampled from an adult who received the AZD1222 COVID-19 vaccine. The sample consisted of peripheral blood, taken 28 days after the second AZD1222 dose. The chain recombines TRBV30 with TRBJ2-6, with D unresolved. For the CDR3, the DNA is TGTGCCTGGAGTTCCTCTTGGGCCAACGTCCTGACTTTC. This translates into CAWSSSWANVLTF. Full variable domain (rest looked up from reference TRBV30 and TRBJ2-6): SQTIHQWPATLVQPVGSPLSLECTVEGTSNPNLYWYRQAAGRGLQLLFYSVGIGQISSEVPQNLSASRPQDRQFILSSKKLLLSDSGFYLCAWSSSWANVLTFGAGSRLTVL.